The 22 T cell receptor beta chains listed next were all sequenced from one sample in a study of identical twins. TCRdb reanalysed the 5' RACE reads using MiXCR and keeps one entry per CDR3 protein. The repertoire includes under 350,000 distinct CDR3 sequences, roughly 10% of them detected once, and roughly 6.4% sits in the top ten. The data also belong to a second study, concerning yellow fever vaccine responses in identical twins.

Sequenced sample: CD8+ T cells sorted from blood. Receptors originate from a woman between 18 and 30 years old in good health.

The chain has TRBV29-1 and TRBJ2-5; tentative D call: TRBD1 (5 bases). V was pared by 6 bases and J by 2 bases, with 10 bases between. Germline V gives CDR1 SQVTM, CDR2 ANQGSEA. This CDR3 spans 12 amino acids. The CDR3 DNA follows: TGCAGCGTGGAACAGGAACAAGAGACCCAGTACTTC. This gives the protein CSVEQEQETQYF. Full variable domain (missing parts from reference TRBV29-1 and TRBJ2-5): SAVISQKPSRDICQRGTSLTIQCQVDSQVTMMFWYRQQPGQSLTLIATANQGSEATYESGFVIDKFPISRPNLTFSTLTVSNMSPEDSSIYLCSVEQEQETQYFGPGTRLLVL.

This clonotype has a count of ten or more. The chain's CDR3 is CASNQGPLGSGTGELFF. The CDR3 bases are TGTGCCAGCAACCAAGGACCGTTGGGTAGCGGAACCGGGGAGCTGTTTTTT. The chain joins TRBV12-3 or TRBV12-4 to TRBJ2-2; maybe TRBD2 (6 bases). The CDR3 length is 17 residues. The V and J ends lost 7 bases and 5 bases respectively, with 23 bases between them.

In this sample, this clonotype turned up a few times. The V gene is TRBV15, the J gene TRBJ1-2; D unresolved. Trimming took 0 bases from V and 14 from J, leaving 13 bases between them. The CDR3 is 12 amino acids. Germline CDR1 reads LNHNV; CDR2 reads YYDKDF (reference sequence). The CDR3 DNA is TGTGCCACCAGCAGAGAAAACAGCCAATTGACCTTC. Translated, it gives CATSRENSQLTF.

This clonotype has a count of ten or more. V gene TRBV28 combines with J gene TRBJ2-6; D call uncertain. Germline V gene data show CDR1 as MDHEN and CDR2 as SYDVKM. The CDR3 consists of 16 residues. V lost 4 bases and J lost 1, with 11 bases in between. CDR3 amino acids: CASSSRIGSGANVLTF. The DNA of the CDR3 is TGTGCCAGCAGTTCGCGCATTGGGTCTGGGGCCAACGTCCTGACTTTC.

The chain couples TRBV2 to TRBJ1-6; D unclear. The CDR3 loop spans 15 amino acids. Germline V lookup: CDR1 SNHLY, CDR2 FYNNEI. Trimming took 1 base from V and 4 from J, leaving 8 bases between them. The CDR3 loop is CASSEGWDYNSPLHF. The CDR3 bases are TGTGCCAGCAGTGAAGGGTGGGATTATAATTCACCCCTCCACTTT.

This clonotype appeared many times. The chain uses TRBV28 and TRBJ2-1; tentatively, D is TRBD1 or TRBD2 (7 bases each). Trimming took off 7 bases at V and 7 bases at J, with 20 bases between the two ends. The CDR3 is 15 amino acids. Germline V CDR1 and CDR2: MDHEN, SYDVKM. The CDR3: CASTLSTGRVNEQFF. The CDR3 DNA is TGTGCCAGCACCCTGTCGACAGGGAGGGTTAATGAGCAGTTCTTC.

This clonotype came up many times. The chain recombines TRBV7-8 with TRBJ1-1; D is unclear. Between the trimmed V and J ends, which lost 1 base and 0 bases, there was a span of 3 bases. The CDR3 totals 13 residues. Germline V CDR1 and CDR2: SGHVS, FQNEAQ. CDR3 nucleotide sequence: TGTGCCAGCAGCTTAGTGTTGAACACTGAAGCTTTCTTT. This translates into CASSLVLNTEAFF.

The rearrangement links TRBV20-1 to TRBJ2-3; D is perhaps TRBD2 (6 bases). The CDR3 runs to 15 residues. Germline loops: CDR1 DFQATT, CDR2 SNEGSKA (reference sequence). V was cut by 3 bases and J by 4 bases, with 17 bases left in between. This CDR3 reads CSARILRESSDTQYF. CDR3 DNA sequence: TGCAGTGCTAGGATCCTCCGGGAGAGTTCAGATACGCAGTATTTT.

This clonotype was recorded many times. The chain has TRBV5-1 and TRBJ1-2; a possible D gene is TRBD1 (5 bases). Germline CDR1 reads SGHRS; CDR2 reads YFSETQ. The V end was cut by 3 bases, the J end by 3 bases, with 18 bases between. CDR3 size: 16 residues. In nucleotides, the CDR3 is TGCGCCAGCAGCTGGCCCGACAGTGTTCGTGACTATGGCTACACCTTC. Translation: CASSWPDSVRDYGYTF.

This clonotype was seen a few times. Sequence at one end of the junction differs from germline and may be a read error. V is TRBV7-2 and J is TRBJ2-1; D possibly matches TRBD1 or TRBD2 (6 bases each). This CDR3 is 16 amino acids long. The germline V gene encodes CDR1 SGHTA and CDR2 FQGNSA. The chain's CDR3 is CASSPWGRGSHNEQFF. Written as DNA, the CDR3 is TGTGCCAGCAGCCCCTGGGGGCGGGGCTCCCACAATGAGCAGTTCTTC.

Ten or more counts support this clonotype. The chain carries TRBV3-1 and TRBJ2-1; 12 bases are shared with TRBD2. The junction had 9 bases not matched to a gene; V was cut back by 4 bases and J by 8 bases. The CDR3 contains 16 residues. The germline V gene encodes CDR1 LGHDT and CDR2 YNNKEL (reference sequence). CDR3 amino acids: CASSPRTSGGSDEQFF. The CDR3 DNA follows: TGTGCCAGCAGCCCGAGAACTAGCGGGGGGAGCGATGAGCAGTTCTTC.

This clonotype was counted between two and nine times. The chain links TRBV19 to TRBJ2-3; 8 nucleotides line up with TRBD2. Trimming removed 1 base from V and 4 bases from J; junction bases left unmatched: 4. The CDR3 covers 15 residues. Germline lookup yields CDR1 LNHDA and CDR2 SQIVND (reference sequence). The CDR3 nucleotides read TGTGCCAGTAGTATAGCCCCGGGGGGGCCAGATACGCAGTATTTT. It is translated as CASSIAPGGPDTQYF. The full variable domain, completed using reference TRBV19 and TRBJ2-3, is DGGITQSPKYLFRKEGQNVTLSCEQNLNHDAMYWYRQDPGQGLRLIYYSQIVNDFQKGDIAEGYSVSREKKESFPLTVTSAQKNPTAFYLCASSIAPGGPDTQYFGPGTRLTVL.

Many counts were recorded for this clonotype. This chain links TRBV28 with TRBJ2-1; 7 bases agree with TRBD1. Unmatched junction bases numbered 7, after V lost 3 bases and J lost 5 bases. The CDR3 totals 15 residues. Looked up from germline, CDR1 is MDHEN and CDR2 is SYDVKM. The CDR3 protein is CASSFGDSTHNEQFF. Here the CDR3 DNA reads TGTGCCAGCAGTTTCGGGGACAGTACGCACAATGAGCAGTTCTTC.

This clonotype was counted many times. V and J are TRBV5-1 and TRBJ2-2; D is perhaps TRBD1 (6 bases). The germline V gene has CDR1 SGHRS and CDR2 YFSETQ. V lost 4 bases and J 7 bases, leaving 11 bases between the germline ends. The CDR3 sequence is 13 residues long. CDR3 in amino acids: CASSIRGVGELFF. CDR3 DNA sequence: TGCGCCAGCAGCATCAGGGGAGTCGGGGAGCTGTTTTTT. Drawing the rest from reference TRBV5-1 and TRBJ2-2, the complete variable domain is KAGVTQTPRYLIKTRGQQVTLSCSPISGHRSVSWYQQTPGQGLQFLFEYFSETQRNKGNFPGRFSGRQFSNSRSEMNVSTLELGDSALYLCASSIRGVGELFFGEGSRLTVL.

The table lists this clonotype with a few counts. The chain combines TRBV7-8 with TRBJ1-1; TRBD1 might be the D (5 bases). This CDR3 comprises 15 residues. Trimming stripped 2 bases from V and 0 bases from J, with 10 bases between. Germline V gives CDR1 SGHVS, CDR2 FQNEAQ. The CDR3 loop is CASSLLEGLNTEAFF. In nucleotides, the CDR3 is TGTGCCAGCAGCTTACTGGAGGGGTTGAACACTGAAGCTTTCTTT. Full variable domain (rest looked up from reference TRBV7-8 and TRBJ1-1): GAGVSQSPRYKVAKRGQDVALRCDPISGHVSLFWYQQALGQGPEFLTYFQNEAQLDKSGLPSDRFFAERPEGSVSTLKIQRTQQEDSAVYLCASSLLEGLNTEAFFGQGTRLTVV.

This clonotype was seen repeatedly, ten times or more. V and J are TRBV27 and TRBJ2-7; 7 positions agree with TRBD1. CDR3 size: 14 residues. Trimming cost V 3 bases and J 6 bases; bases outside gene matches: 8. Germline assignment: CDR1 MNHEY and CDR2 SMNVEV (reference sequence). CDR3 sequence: CASSFSLGDSEQYF. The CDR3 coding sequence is TGTGCCAGCAGTTTCTCCCTCGGGGACAGCGAGCAGTACTTC.

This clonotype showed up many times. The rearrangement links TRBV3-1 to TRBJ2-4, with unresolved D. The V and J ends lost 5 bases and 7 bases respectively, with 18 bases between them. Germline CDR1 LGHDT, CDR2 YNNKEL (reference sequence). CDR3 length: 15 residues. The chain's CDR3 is CASSSERSESNIQYF. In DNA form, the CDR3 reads TGTGCCAGCAGCTCGGAAAGGAGTGAGAGCAACATTCAGTACTTC.

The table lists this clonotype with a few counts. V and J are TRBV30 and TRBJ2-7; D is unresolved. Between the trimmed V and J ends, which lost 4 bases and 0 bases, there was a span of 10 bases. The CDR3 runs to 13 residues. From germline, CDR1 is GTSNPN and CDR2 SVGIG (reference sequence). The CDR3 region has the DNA TGTGCCTGGAATACATGGAGCTCCTACGAGCAGTACTTC. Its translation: CAWNTWSSYEQYF.

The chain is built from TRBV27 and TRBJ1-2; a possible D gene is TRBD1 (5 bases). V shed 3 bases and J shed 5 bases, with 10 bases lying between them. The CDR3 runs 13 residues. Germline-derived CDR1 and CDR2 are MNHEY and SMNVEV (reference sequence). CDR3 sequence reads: CASSLAQGYGYTF. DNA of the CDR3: TGTGCCAGCAGTTTGGCCCAGGGATATGGCTACACCTTC.

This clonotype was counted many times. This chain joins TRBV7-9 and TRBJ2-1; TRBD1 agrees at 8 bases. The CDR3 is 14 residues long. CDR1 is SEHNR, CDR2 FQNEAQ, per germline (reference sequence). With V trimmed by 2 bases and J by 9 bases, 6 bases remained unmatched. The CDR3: CASSLRTGKLEQFF. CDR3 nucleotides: TGTGCCAGCAGCTTACGGACAGGGAAGCTTGAGCAGTTCTTC. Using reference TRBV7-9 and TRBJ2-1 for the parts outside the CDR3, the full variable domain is DTGVSQNPRHKITKRGQNVTFRCDPISEHNRLYWYRQTLGQGPEFLTYFQNEAQLEKSRLLSDRFSAERPKGSFSTLEIQRTEQGDSAMYLCASSLRTGKLEQFFGPGTRLTVL.

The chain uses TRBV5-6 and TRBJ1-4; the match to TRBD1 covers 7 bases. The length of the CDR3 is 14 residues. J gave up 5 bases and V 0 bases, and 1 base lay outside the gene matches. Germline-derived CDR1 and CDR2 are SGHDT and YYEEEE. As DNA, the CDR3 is TGTGCCAGCAGCTTGGTAGGGGGCAATGAAAAACTGTTTTTT. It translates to CASSLVGGNEKLFF.

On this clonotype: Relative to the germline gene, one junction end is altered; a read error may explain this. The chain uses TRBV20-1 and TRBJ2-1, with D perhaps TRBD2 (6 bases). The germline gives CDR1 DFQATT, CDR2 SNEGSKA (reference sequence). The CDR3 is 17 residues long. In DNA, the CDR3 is TGCAGCGCTAGAGCCCCACTAGCCTTCAAGGAGTACAATGAGCAGTTCTTC. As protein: CSARAPLAFKEYNEQFF.